This entry features one TCR beta chain sequence. The data were taken from a study of blood T cell repertoires in COVID-19. This CDR3 spans 15 amino acids. V lost 6 bases to trimming and J lost 6 bases; unmatched junction nucleotides: 10. Per germline, CDR1 SEHNR and CDR2 FQNEAQ (reference sequence). Produced via immunoSEQ multiplex PCR; TCRdb's table is partial and in-frame only. Among about 300,000 clones listed, around nine tenths were seen once. This clonotype originated in a man in his 70s with acute or convalescent COVID-19. The V and J genes are TRBV7-9 and TRBJ2-2; TRBD2 aligns across 7 bases. Sequencing was performed on peripheral blood. CDR3 sequence (DNA): TGTGCCAGCAGTTCCCGGCAGGCGGGGGCCGGGGAGCTGTTTTTT. It translates to CASSSRQAGAGELFF.